The present T cell receptor beta chain was sequenced within a study of neurological immune-mediated disorders. The V segment lost 3 bases and the J segment 10 bases; nucleotides outside the gene matches: 8. The germline V gene encodes CDR1 SGHKS and CDR2 YYEKEE (reference sequence). The CDR3 contains 15 residues. TCRdb analysed the 5' RACE reads with MiXCR anew, one entry per CDR3 protein. The table includes roughly 34,000 distinct CDR3 sequences, about 4.5% detected once. This clonotype was seen at least ten times. The source is a man aged 18 to 35 in good health. This chain connects TRBV5-5 to TRBJ1-6, with 9 bases identical to TRBD1. Sequencing input: PBMCs. The CDR3 loop reads CASSWIQGAVSPLHF. The CDR3 nucleotides read TGTGCCAGCAGCTGGATACAGGGGGCAGTCTCACCCCTCCACTTT.